The 18 T cell receptor beta chains presented below share a single source sample, sequenced in a study of shared clonotypes between healthy human individuals. Sequencing was performed with immunoSEQ multiplex PCR; in TCRdb, only in-frame clones are kept and a portion is missing. The data show about 1 million clones, with roughly 80% seen just once and around 1.5% held by the top ten. Source material: memory CD4+ T cells sorted from blood. The subset was: CD45RA-negative fraction. The receptors originated from a man in his late teens or twenties in good health.

V is TRBV29-1 and J is TRBJ2-1; 7 nucleotides line up with TRBD2. V shed 7 bases, J shed 2 bases, and the junction held 8 bases outside the gene matches. CDR1 and CDR2 from the germline V gene are SQVTM and ANQGSEA. The CDR3 covers 14 residues. The CDR3 sequence is CSAPREGTYNEQFF. CDR3 DNA sequence: TGCAGCGCCCCCAGGGAGGGCACCTACAATGAGCAGTTCTTC.

This chain uses TRBV5-1 with TRBJ2-3; D uncertain. Germline V gene data show CDR1 as SGHRS and CDR2 as YFSETQ. V was cut by 6 bases and J by 4 bases, with 15 bases left in between. This CDR3 region has 14 residues. CDR3 region: CASTGVGKADTQYF. Written as DNA, the CDR3 is TGCGCCAGCACCGGCGTTGGGAAGGCAGATACGCAGTATTTT.

The table lists this clone with a few counts. J is TRBJ2-5 and V is TRBV9; 11 positions match TRBD1. This CDR3 spans 16 amino acids. Germline loops: CDR1 SGDLS, CDR2 YYNGEE. V trimming: 2 bases; J trimming: 5 bases; junction bases outside the gene matches: 8. CDR3 nucleotides: TGTGCCAGCAGCGTCGGGACAGGGGGAGAAGTGGAGACCCAGTACTTC. It yields the protein CASSVGTGGEVETQYF.

The chain has TRBV12-5 and TRBJ1-4, with no clear D. Germline V CDR1 and CDR2: LGHNT, FRNRAP. V lost 5 bases to trimming and J lost 5 bases, with 15 bases between them. This CDR3 has 15 residues. The CDR3 coding sequence is TGTGCTAGTGGTACTGGAGCGATTGGGAATGAAAAACTGTTTTTT. It translates to CASGTGAIGNEKLFF.

The rearrangement links TRBV30 to TRBJ2-1, with 7 nucleotides matching TRBD1. The CDR3 covers 13 residues. V lost 8 bases, J lost 6 bases, and 10 bases stayed unmatched. CDR1 and CDR2 from the germline V gene are GTSNPN and SVGIG (reference sequence). In DNA, the CDR3 is TGTGCCACAGACAGGGCCATTGGCAATGAGCAGTTCTTC. It encodes CATDRAIGNEQFF.

The chain links TRBV19 to TRBJ1-1, with D perhaps matching TRBD1 (6 bases). Germline V lookup: CDR1 LNHDA, CDR2 SQIVND (reference sequence). CDR3 size: 13 residues. V shed 7 bases and J shed 4 bases, with 13 bases lying between them. This CDR3 is CASKREGGTEAFF. The CDR3 DNA sequence: TGTGCCAGTAAGAGGGAAGGGGGCACTGAAGCTTTCTTT.

The chain couples TRBV11-2 to TRBJ2-2; D not certain. Trimming left V 7 bases short and J 4 bases short, with 10 bases between. The CDR3 is made up of 13 amino acids. CDR1 and CDR2 (germline): SGHAT, FQNNGV. CDR3 DNA sequence: TGTGCCAGCATCTCCCAATTCACCGGGGAGCTGTTTTTT. Residues: CASISQFTGELFF.

This clone was found once. V and J are TRBV7-2 and TRBJ1-4; 8 bases are a match to TRBD1. The germline V gene encodes CDR1 SGHTA and CDR2 FQGNSA. V gave up 5 bases and J gave up 3 bases; unmatched junction bases: 5. This CDR3 contains 15 residues. The CDR3 coding sequence is TGTGCCAGCAGCCTTGACAGGGGAGCTAATGAAAAACTGTTTTTT. Its translation: CASSLDRGANEKLFF.

The chain is built from TRBV30 and TRBJ2-7; no reliable D call. The CDR3 runs to 12 residues. CDR1 and CDR2 (germline): GTSNPN, SVGIG (reference sequence). V shed 1 base and J shed 3 bases, with 7 bases lying between them. The CDR3 here is CAWSGIGYEQYF. DNA for the CDR3: TGTGCCTGGAGTGGGATAGGCTACGAGCAGTACTTC. Supplemented by reference TRBV30 and TRBJ2-7, the full variable domain reads SQTIHQWPATLVQPVGSPLSLECTVEGTSNPNLYWYRQAAGRGLQLLFYSVGIGQISSEVPQNLSASRPQDRQFILSSKKLLLSDSGFYLCAWSGIGYEQYFGPGTRLTVT.

A remark on this clone: This sample also contains other DNA sequences that code for the same CDR3. This sequence joins TRBV5-1 and TRBJ2-7; D might be TRBD1 (5 bases). V dropped 4 bases and J dropped 4 bases, with 12 bases sitting between them. Germline values: CDR1 SGHRS, CDR2 YFSETQ. The CDR3 runs to 13 residues. CDR3 sequence: CASSIGQTYEQYF. Here the CDR3 DNA reads TGCGCCAGCAGCATAGGACAAACTTACGAGCAGTACTTC.

This chain links TRBV12-5 with TRBJ2-3; D is possibly TRBD2 (6 bases). V was shortened by 0 bases and J by 6 bases, with 22 bases between the two germline ends. The germline V gene has CDR1 LGHNT and CDR2 FRNRAP. This CDR3 comprises 18 residues. The CDR3 here is CASGLVLGRDAGRDTQYF. CDR3 nucleotides: TGTGCTAGTGGTTTGGTACTGGGGCGGGACGCAGGTCGGGATACGCAGTATTTT.

The chain carries TRBV29-1 and TRBJ1-1, with D tentatively TRBD1 (5 bases). The CDR3 covers 11 residues. CDR1 SQVTM and CDR2 ANQGSEA come from the germline V gene. V was pared by 6 bases and J by 5 bases, with 10 bases between. The CDR3 spells CSVGGATEAFF. CDR3 DNA sequence: TGCAGCGTGGGGGGAGCTACTGAAGCTTTCTTT. Full variable domain (rest looked up from reference TRBV29-1 and TRBJ1-1): SAVISQKPSRDICQRGTSLTIQCQVDSQVTMMFWYRQQPGQSLTLIATANQGSEATYESGFVIDKFPISRPNLTFSTLTVSNMSPEDSSIYLCSVGGATEAFFGQGTRLTVV.

This rearrangement joins TRBV30 to TRBJ2-5; 8 bases fit TRBD1. V lost 0 bases and J lost 7; bases outside the gene matches: 7. Germline CDR1 GTSNPN, CDR2 SVGIG (reference sequence). CDR3 size: 14 residues. Written as DNA, the CDR3 is TGTGCCTGGAGTGTACGGACAGGGTTAGGGACCCAGTACTTC. This codes for CAWSVRTGLGTQYF.

The chain links TRBV5-4 to TRBJ2-7; D is perhaps TRBD1 or TRBD2 (5 bases each). The CDR3 runs 14 residues. Per the germline V gene, CDR1 is SGHNT and CDR2 is YYREEE (reference sequence). Trimming shortened V by 4 bases and J by 12 bases, and 23 bases separated the two germline ends. The CDR3 coding sequence is TGTGCCAGCAGCCCTACGGAAGGGGCCGGGGATTCGTACTTC. It is translated as CASSPTEGAGDSYF.

The chain carries TRBV19 and TRBJ1-1; a possible D gene is TRBD1 (5 bases). CDR3 length equals 13 residues. With 10 bases removed from V and 5 bases from J, the gap between germline ends came to 17 bases. Germline lookup yields CDR1 LNHDA and CDR2 SQIVND (reference sequence). CDR3 sequence: CATLSGGETEAFF. The CDR3 coding sequence is TGTGCCACCCTATCGGGAGGGGAGACTGAAGCTTTCTTT.

The J gene is TRBJ2-3, the V gene TRBV7-3; no reliable D call. Trimming pared 5 bases from V and 4 bases from J, leaving 10 bases between. CDR3 length: 13 amino acids. Germline lookup yields CDR1 SGHTA and CDR2 FQGTGA. CDR3 coding DNA: TGTGCCAGCAGCCCGGCTGGGGCAGATACGCAGTATTTT. Its translation is CASSPAGADTQYF.

J is TRBJ1-6 and V is TRBV6-5, with D possibly matching TRBD1 (6 bases). Deletions cut 6 bases from V and 7 bases from J, with 13 bases between. There are 14 residues in the CDR3. Germline V gene sequence: CDR1 MNHEY, CDR2 SVGAGI. The CDR3 protein is CASRGGQGNSPLHF. The CDR3, as DNA: TGTGCCAGCAGGGGGGGGCAGGGGAATTCACCCCTCCACTTT.

The V call is TRBV6-1, the J call TRBJ2-3; D is undetermined. The CDR3 sequence is 16 residues long. V dropped 3 bases and J dropped 2 bases, with 15 bases sitting between them. CDR1 is MNHNS, CDR2 SASEGT, per germline. In DNA, the CDR3 is TGTGCCAGCAGTGATAATACTGGGCTCATCACAGATACGCAGTATTTT. Its protein is CASSDNTGLITDTQYF.